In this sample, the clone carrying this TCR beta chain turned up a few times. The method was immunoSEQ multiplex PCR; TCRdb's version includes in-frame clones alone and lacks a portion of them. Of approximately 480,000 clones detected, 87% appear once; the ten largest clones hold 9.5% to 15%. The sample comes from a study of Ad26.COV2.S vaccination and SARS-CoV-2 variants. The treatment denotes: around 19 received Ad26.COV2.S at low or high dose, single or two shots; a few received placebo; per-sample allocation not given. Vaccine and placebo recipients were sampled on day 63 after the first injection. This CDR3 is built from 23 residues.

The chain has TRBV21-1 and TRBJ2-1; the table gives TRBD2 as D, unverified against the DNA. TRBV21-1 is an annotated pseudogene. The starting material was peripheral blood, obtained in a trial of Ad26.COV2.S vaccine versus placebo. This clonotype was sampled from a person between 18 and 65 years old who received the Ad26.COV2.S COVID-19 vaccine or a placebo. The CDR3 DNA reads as TGTGCCAGCAGCAAATCAGCGGAGACTAGCCAGACATACGCCACTGTGGGGGGCAATGAGCAGTTCTTC. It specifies CASSKSAETSQTYATVGGNEQFF.